The rows below give T cell receptor beta chains drawn from one sample of a study of Ad26.COV2.S vaccination and SARS-CoV-2 variants. Sequenced by immunoSEQ multiplex PCR; TCRdb stores in-frame clones only, minus some. The sample consists of about 350,000 clones, approximately 85% of them appearing once. The starting material was peripheral blood, obtained in a trial of Ad26.COV2.S vaccine versus placebo. Receptors originate from a person aged 18-60 years who received the Ad26.COV2.S COVID-19 vaccine or a placebo. The CDR3 runs from the conserved cysteine through the conserved F or W. A D gene is named only where the DNA matches it firmly. Expanded clones are given a class, and other clones once, few, many or no size at all.

J | size | D | V | CDR3 | DNA
TRBJ1-4 | NA | TRBD1 | TRBV7-2 | CASSLGQREKLFF | TGTGCCAGCAGCTTGGGACAGAGGGAAAAACTGTTTTTT
TRBJ2-3 | NA | NA | TRBV6-2/TRBV6-3 | CASSFWGPSTDTQYF | TGTGCCAGCAGTTTTTGGGGGCCGAGCACAGATACGCAGTATTTT
TRBJ2-3 | NA | NA | TRBV9 | CASSVANSVDTQYF | TGTGCCAGCAGCGTGGCAAATAGCGTGGATACGCAGTATTTT
TRBJ2-1 | once | TRBD1 | TRBV7-6 | CASSFEGAGYNEQFF | TGTGCCAGCAGCTTTGAGGGGGCGGGTTACAATGAGCAGTTCTTC
TRBJ2-7 | NA | NA | TRBV19 | CASSPVPGGPKEQYF | TGTGCCAGTAGTCCAGTTCCGGGGGGCCCTAAGGAGCAGTACTTC
TRBJ1-1 | NA | NA | TRBV29-1 | CSVEDSLGGLGDTEAFF | TGCAGCGTTGAAGATAGCTTAGGGGGGCTCGGGGACACTGAAGCTTTCTTT
TRBJ1-3 | NA | NA | TRBV20-1 | CSASKDSSGNTIYF | TGCAGTGCTAGTAAGGATAGCTCTGGAAACACCATATATTTT
TRBJ2-6 | NA | NA | TRBV9 | CASSVGPGDTNTGANVLTF | TGTGCCAGCAGCGTAGGGCCGGGGGACACCAATACTGGGGCCAACGTCCTGACTTTC
TRBJ2-2 | few | TRBD1 | TRBV11-2 | CASSSDRGRTGELFF | TGTGCCAGCAGCTCAGACAGGGGGCGGACCGGGGAGCTGTTTTTT
TRBJ2-7 | NA | NA | TRBV27 | CASSMTGAYEQYF | TGTGCCAGCAGTATGACAGGTGCCTACGAGCAGTACTTC
TRBJ2-3 | once | TRBD1 | TRBV5-1 | CASSTGAVSTDTQYF | TGCGCCAGCAGTACAGGGGCGGTTAGCACAGATACGCAGTATTTT
TRBJ1-5 | NA | TRBD1 | TRBV4-1 | CASSQGDRQGGQPQHF | TGCGCCAGCAGCCAGGGGGACCGACAGGGTGGTCAGCCCCAGCATTTT
TRBJ2-3 | NA | TRBD2 | TRBV14 | CASSPGLASHGDTQYF | TGTGCCAGCAGCCCCGGACTAGCCTCTCACGGCGATACGCAGTATTTT
TRBJ2-1 | NA | TRBD2 | TRBV27 | CASSLSGTGGTSGSEQFF | TGTGCCAGCAGTTTATCGGGGACAGGGGGGACTAGCGGGAGTGAGCAGTTCTTC
TRBJ2-1 | NA | NA | TRBV4-3 | CASSQDHGPSYQFF | TGCGCCAGCAGCCAAGATCATGGTCCGAGCTATCAGTTCTTC